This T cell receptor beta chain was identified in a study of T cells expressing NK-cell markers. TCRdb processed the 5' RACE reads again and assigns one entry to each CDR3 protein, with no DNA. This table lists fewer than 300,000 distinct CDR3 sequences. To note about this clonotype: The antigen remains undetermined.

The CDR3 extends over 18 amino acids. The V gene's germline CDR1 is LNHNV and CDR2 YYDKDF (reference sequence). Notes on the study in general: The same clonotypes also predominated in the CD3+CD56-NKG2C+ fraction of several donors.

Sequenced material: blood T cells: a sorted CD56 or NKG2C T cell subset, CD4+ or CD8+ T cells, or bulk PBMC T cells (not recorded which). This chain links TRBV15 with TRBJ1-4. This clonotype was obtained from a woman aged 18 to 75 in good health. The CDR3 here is CATSPGRGRVSTNEKLFF.